These 29 T cell receptor beta chains were all obtained from the same sample, sequenced in a study of long-term antiretroviral therapy in people with HIV. Researchers report immunoSEQ v3.0 was run at survey level. TCRdb's table, derived via immunoSEQ multiplex PCR, lists solely in-frame clones and lacks some. This sample yields around 15,000 clones, of which about 88% are seen a single time; 5.2% belongs to the top ten. The sample here was unsorted PBMCs, taken 0.5 years after starting antiretroviral therapy. The source of these receptors is a woman between 40 and 50 years old with HIV.

The genes are TRBV7-6 and TRBJ2-7; a possible D gene is TRBD2 (5 bases). Trimming left V 5 bases short and J 2 bases short, with 16 bases between. Germline values: CDR1 SGHVS, CDR2 FNYEAQ. This CDR3 has 15 amino acids. CDR3 nucleotides: TGTGCCAGCAGCCCCCATCCGAGGGATACCTACGAGCAGTACTTC. Residues: CASSPHPRDTYEQYF.

J is TRBJ1-1 and V is TRBV10-2; 9 nucleotides align to TRBD1. Germline values: CDR1 WSHSY, CDR2 SAAADI. Trimming cost V 6 bases and J 5 bases; bases outside gene matches: 7. CDR3 length: 14 residues. This chain's CDR3 is CASREQGAGTEAFF. CDR3 DNA sequence: TGCGCCAGCAGAGAACAGGGGGCTGGGACTGAAGCTTTCTTT.

J is TRBJ1-5 and V is TRBV19; TRBD1 might be the D (6 bases). Germline lookup yields CDR1 LNHDA and CDR2 SQIVND (reference sequence). CDR3 length equals 15 residues. V gave up 5 bases and J gave up 6 bases, with 17 bases separating them. CDR3 coding DNA: TGTGCCAGTAGTGACTCACAGGGTAGTACTCAGCCCCAGCATTTT. The encoded protein is CASSDSQGSTQPQHF.

This clone was picked up one time. The chain has TRBV7-9 and TRBJ2-5; D unresolved. CDR1 and CDR2 (germline): SEHNR, FQNEAQ (reference sequence). This CDR3 has 13 amino acids. The V end was cut by 0 bases, the J end by 6 bases, with 8 bases between. As DNA, the CDR3 is TGTGCCAGCAGCTTAGCGACCGAGAAGACCCAGTACTTC. Its translation is CASSLATEKTQYF.

The chain recombines TRBV7-2 with TRBJ2-5; either TRBD1 or TRBD2 may fit D (5 bases each). Per germline, CDR1 SGHTA and CDR2 FQGNSA. The V gene lost 3 bases and the J gene lost 5 bases, with 13 bases spanning the gap. This CDR3 comprises 14 residues. CDR3 amino acids: CASSLGTASETQYF. The CDR3 nucleotides read TGTGCCAGCAGCTTGGGGACGGCGTCGGAGACCCAGTACTTC.

V and J are TRBV27 and TRBJ2-5; D is uncertain. There are 14 residues in the CDR3. V was cut by 3 bases and J by 3 bases, with 11 bases left in between. Per the germline V gene, CDR1 is MNHEY and CDR2 is SMNVEV (reference sequence). The DNA for the CDR3 is TGTGCCAGCAGTTTGGGAATTTCCGAAGAGACCCAGTACTTC. Translating gives CASSLGISEETQYF.

This clone was found once. This chain joins TRBV28 and TRBJ2-7; possibly TRBD1 for D (5 bases). The CDR3 consists of 14 residues. Germline assignment: CDR1 MDHEN and CDR2 SYDVKM. Trimming left V 5 bases short and J 5 bases short, with 16 bases between. The CDR3 DNA reads as TGTGCCAGCAGTGTCCAGGGTAATTCTCACGAGCAGTACTTC. Its protein product is CASSVQGNSHEQYF.

The chain combines TRBV28 with TRBJ2-1; 8 positions match TRBD2. Per germline, CDR1 MDHEN and CDR2 SYDVKM. The length of the CDR3 is 14 residues. J gave up 3 bases and V 3 bases, and 1 base lay outside the gene matches. The CDR3: CASSLGLVYNEQFF. The CDR3 DNA sequence: TGTGCCAGCAGTTTGGGACTAGTCTACAATGAGCAGTTCTTC.

The CDR3 protein is CASSSGLAFQETQYF. CDR3 nucleotide sequence: TGTGCCAGCAGCTCGGGACTAGCGTTTCAAGAGACCCAGTACTTC. The chain has TRBV5-8 and TRBJ2-5; 10 bases are shared with TRBD2. Germline V gene sequence: CDR1 SGHTS, CDR2 YDEGEE. The CDR3 sequence is 15 residues long. Trimming cost V 3 bases and J 2 bases; bases outside gene matches: 4.

The gene calls are TRBV5-1 and TRBJ1-2, with D perhaps TRBD1 (6 bases). Trimming removed 4 bases from V and 4 bases from J, with 14 bases in between. The CDR3 covers 14 residues. The germline V gene encodes CDR1 SGHRS and CDR2 YFSETQ. The CDR3 is CASSKGVTVYGYTF. As DNA, the CDR3 is TGCGCCAGCAGCAAGGGGGTGACGGTCTATGGCTACACCTTC.

This sequence joins TRBV19 and TRBJ2-7, with 14 bases matching TRBD2. V lost 3 bases and J lost 0; bases outside the gene matches: 7. The CDR3 contains 18 residues. From germline, CDR1 is LNHDA and CDR2 SQIVND (reference sequence). CDR3 in DNA: TGTGCCAGTAGTATGGGACTAGCGGGAGCCACTCCCTCCTACGAGCAGTACTTC. It encodes CASSMGLAGATPSYEQYF.

V is TRBV4-2 and J is TRBJ1-2, with D perhaps TRBD1 (6 bases). The CDR3 loop spans 15 amino acids. V dropped 1 base and J dropped 4 bases, with 13 bases sitting between them. Germline V lookup: CDR1 LGHNA, CDR2 YNFKEQ. CDR3 nucleotides: TGTGCCAGCAGCCAAGGGGACACCGAATTCTATGGCTACACCTTC. This sequence encodes CASSQGDTEFYGYTF.

The chain has TRBV5-4 and TRBJ2-1; 8 positions agree with TRBD2. Trimming cost V 3 bases and J 4 bases; bases outside gene matches: 3. This CDR3 contains 14 residues. CDR1 and CDR2 from the germline V gene are SGHNT and YYREEE (reference sequence). The CDR3 loop is CASSSGLDYNEQFF. The CDR3 DNA sequence: TGTGCCAGCAGCTCGGGACTAGATTACAATGAGCAGTTCTTC.

The chain is built from TRBV9 and TRBJ1-1, with TRBD1 identical over 7 bases. V lost 0 bases to trimming and J lost 3 bases; unmatched junction nucleotides: 14. The CDR3 spans 18 residues. Looked up from germline, CDR1 is SGDLS and CDR2 is YYNGEE. DNA for the CDR3: TGTGCCAGCAGCGTAGGATATGTAGGACGGGACAGCGACACTGAAGCTTTCTTT. Translated, it gives CASSVGYVGRDSDTEAFF.

The chain has TRBV15 and TRBJ1-4; possible D gene TRBD1, 5 bases. CDR3 length equals 16 residues. Germline V gene lookup returns CDR1 LNHNV and CDR2 YYDKDF (reference sequence). Between the trimmed V and J ends, which lost 5 bases and 0 bases, there was a span of 13 bases. The CDR3 here is CATSSTGLSTNEKLFF. Here the CDR3 DNA reads TGTGCCACCAGCTCTACGGGGCTCTCAACTAATGAAAAACTGTTTTTT.

The rearrangement links TRBV5-4 to TRBJ2-7, with 12 bases aligning to TRBD2. V was pared by 0 bases and J by 4 bases, with 2 bases of the junction left unmatched. CDR1 and CDR2 (germline): SGHNT, YYREEE (reference sequence). This CDR3 has 15 residues. CDR3 in amino acids: CASSLGLAGEYEQYF. CDR3 coding DNA: TGTGCCAGCAGCTTGGGACTAGCGGGAGAGTACGAGCAGTACTTC.

V is TRBV27 and J is TRBJ2-2; D unresolved. The germline V gene has CDR1 MNHEY and CDR2 SMNVEV (reference sequence). The CDR3 totals 15 residues. Trimming left V 2 bases short and J 2 bases short, with 9 bases between. As DNA, the CDR3 is TGTGCCAGCAGTTTAACACGCCTCAACACCGGGGAGCTGTTTTTT. It translates to CASSLTRLNTGELFF.

The rearrangement joins TRBV21-1 to TRBJ2-7; the D segment call TRBD2 is taken from the table without a DNA check. TRBV21-1 has pseudogene status. The CDR3 runs to 23 residues. The CDR3 coding sequence is TGTGCCAGCAGCAAAAACTCAAGGTCCCCTCAACGGACTAGCGACTTCCAAGGGGGCGAGCAGTACTTC. This encodes CASSKNSRSPQRTSDFQGGEQYF.

The genes are TRBV4-1 and TRBJ2-7; 7 positions agree with TRBD2. J lost 4 bases, V lost 1 base, and 13 bases had no gene match. Germline loops: CDR1 MGHRA, CDR2 YSYEKL. CDR3 length: 17 residues. Here the CDR3 reads CASSQGPYLAGEYEQYF. For the CDR3, the DNA is TGCGCCAGCAGCCAAGGGCCGTATCTCGCGGGAGAATACGAGCAGTACTTC.

The chain is built from TRBV10-3 and TRBJ2-1, with TRBD2 identical over 8 bases. V lost 4 bases, J lost 4 bases, and 9 bases stayed unmatched. CDR1 is ENHRY, CDR2 SYGVKD, per germline. The CDR3 totals 16 residues. The CDR3 sequence: CAISVTLAEVYNEQFF. The CDR3 nucleotides are TGTGCCATCAGTGTCACACTAGCGGAGGTTTACAATGAGCAGTTCTTC.

V gene TRBV11-2 combines with J gene TRBJ1-2, with 9 bases that match TRBD1. There are 13 residues in the CDR3. V lost 3 bases, J lost 7 bases, and 3 bases stayed unmatched. Germline lookup yields CDR1 SGHAT and CDR2 FQNNGV. The CDR3 coding sequence is TGTGCCAGCAGCTTTACGACAGGGGGTGGCTACACCTTC. Residues: CASSFTTGGGYTF. The full variable domain, completed using reference TRBV11-2 and TRBJ1-2, is EAGVAQSPRYKIIEKRQSVAFWCNPISGHATLYWYQQILGQGPKLLIQFQNNGVVDDSQLPKDRFSAERLKGVDSTLKIQPAKLEDSAVYLCASSFTTGGGYTFGSGTRLTVV.

The CDR3 loop is CASSGGGSGANYGYTF. In DNA form, the CDR3 reads TGTGCCAGCAGCGGAGGTGGCTCAGGAGCTAACTATGGCTACACCTTC. The chain recombines TRBV7-9 with TRBJ1-2; D remains ambiguous. The length of the CDR3 is 16 residues. CDR1 SEHNR and CDR2 FQNEAQ come from the germline V gene (reference sequence). V dropped 5 bases and J dropped 0 bases, with 16 bases sitting between them.

The chain has TRBV6-1 and TRBJ2-5, with a tentative D call TRBD1 (7 bases). Germline V lookup: CDR1 MNHNS, CDR2 SASEGT. This CDR3 is built from 15 residues. V was shortened by 10 bases and J by 1 base, with 19 bases between the two germline ends. CDR3 loop: CATKRGGTAQETQYF. CDR3 in DNA: TGTGCCACGAAAAGAGGCGGGACAGCCCAAGAGACCCAGTACTTC.

This clone has a single count. CDR3 sequence: CASSQAGTVYNEQFF. CDR3 nucleotide sequence: TGTGCCAGCAGCCAGGCTGGGACAGTCTACAATGAGCAGTTCTTC. This chain connects TRBV14 to TRBJ2-1; 7 nucleotides align to TRBD1. The junction had 5 bases not matched to a gene; V was cut back by 3 bases and J by 3 bases. This CDR3 has 15 amino acids. Looked up from germline, CDR1 is SGHDN and CDR2 is FVKESK.

The chain has TRBV7-9 and TRBJ2-7, with TRBD1 identical over 9 bases. V dropped 3 bases and J dropped 5; count of bases not matched to a gene: 8. CDR1 SEHNR and CDR2 FQNEAQ come from the germline V gene (reference sequence). CDR3 length: 15 residues. DNA of the CDR3: TGTGCCAGCAGCTTCCCCTGGGACAGGGCTCACGAGCAGTACTTC. It codes for CASSFPWDRAHEQYF.

The chain couples TRBV27 to TRBJ1-5, with 7 bases fitting TRBD1. J lost 1 base, V lost 5 bases, and 2 bases had no gene match. Germline-derived CDR1 and CDR2 are MNHEY and SMNVEV (reference sequence). The CDR3 is 14 residues long. Here the CDR3 DNA reads TGTGCCAGCAGTCAACAGGGGAGCAATCAGCCCCAGCATTTT. It encodes CASSQQGSNQPQHF.

J is TRBJ1-2 and V is TRBV29-1; the D gene is possibly TRBD1 (6 bases). Germline V gene sequence: CDR1 SQVTM, CDR2 ANQGSEA. The CDR3 is 13 residues long. The CDR3 sequence: CPEPSGGQKGYTF. CDR3 DNA sequence: TGCCCCGAACCCTCGGGGGGGCAAAAAGGCTACACCTTC.

The CDR3 loop reads CASSQETTGDSTEAFF. The CDR3 DNA follows: TGTGCCAGCAGCCAAGAGACCACAGGGGATTCCACTGAAGCTTTCTTT. The chain is built from TRBV4-2 and TRBJ1-1; 7 bases are shared with TRBD1. Germline-derived CDR1 and CDR2 are LGHNA and YNFKEQ. CDR3 length: 16 residues. J lost 4 bases, V lost 0 bases, and 8 bases had no gene match.

The V gene is TRBV6-5, the J gene TRBJ2-1; 9 bases align to TRBD1. The CDR3 runs to 15 residues. Germline trimming cut 4 bases from V and 3 bases from J; bases unmatched to any gene: 4. Germline lookup yields CDR1 MNHEY and CDR2 SVGAGI. DNA of the CDR3: TGTGCCAGCAGTTCTGGACAGGGGCGCTACAATGAGCAGTTCTTC. This sequence encodes CASSSGQGRYNEQFF.